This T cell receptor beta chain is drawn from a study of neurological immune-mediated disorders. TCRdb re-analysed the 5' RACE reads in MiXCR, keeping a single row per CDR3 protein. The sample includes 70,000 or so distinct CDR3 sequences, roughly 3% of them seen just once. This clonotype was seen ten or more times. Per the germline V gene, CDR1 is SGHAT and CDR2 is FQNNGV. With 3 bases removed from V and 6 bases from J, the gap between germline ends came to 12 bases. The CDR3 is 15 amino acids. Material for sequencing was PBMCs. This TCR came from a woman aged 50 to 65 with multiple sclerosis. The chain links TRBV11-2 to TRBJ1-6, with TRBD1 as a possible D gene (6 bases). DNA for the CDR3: TGTGCCAGCAGCTTGATTACAGGGTTTAATTCACCCCTCCACTTT. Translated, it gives CASSLITGFNSPLHF.